The 21 T cell receptor beta chains below all came from one sample that was sequenced in a study of shared clonotypes between healthy human individuals. Libraries were prepared by immunoSEQ multiplex PCR; TCRdb keeps only in-frame clonotypes and omits some of them. The table records about 980,000 clones, around 80% of them present only once. The specimen was memory CD4+ T cells sorted from blood. Subset: CD45RA-negative fraction. The receptors stem from a man between 18 and 35 years old in good health.

The CDR3 DNA reads TGTGCCAGCAGACTAACAGGGAATCAACACTCACCCCTCCACTTT. Translated, it gives CASRLTGNQHSPLHF. The V gene is TRBV6-1, the J gene TRBJ1-6; a weak D match, TRBD1 (6 bases). Trimming shortened V by 6 bases and J by 10 bases, and 19 bases separated the two germline ends. The germline V gene has CDR1 MNHNS and CDR2 SASEGT. The CDR3 is 15 residues long.

The chain links TRBV18 to TRBJ2-7, with D perhaps TRBD2 (6 bases). This CDR3 comprises 14 residues. CDR1 and CDR2 (germline): KGHSH, LQKENI. With 6 bases removed from V and 2 bases from J, the gap between germline ends came to 14 bases. The CDR3 sequence: CASSPGTYTYEQYF. The DNA of the CDR3 is TGTGCCAGCTCCCCCGGGACTTACACCTACGAGCAGTACTTC.

This chain connects TRBV4-1 to TRBJ1-6; the D is unclear. The CDR3 has 17 amino acids. V lost 1 base and J 8 bases, leaving 18 bases between the germline ends. The germline V gene has CDR1 MGHRA and CDR2 YSYEKL. The CDR3 loop reads CASSQVLMRVQDSPLHF. Written as DNA, the CDR3 is TGCGCCAGCAGCCAAGTTCTAATGAGGGTTCAGGATTCACCCCTCCACTTT.

The chain has TRBV18 and TRBJ1-1, with TRBD1 matching over 8 bases. The CDR3 has 15 amino acids. Trimming removed 1 base from V and 4 bases from J; junction bases left unmatched: 5. CDR1 and CDR2 from the germline V gene are KGHSH and LQKENI. The CDR3 loop is CASSPQTGGATEAFF. The CDR3 DNA reads TGTGCCAGCTCACCACAAACAGGGGGAGCCACTGAAGCTTTCTTT.

This clone turned up a few times. The rearrangement links TRBV27 to TRBJ2-7; 9 nucleotides agree with TRBD1. The junction had 4 bases not matched to a gene; V was cut back by 10 bases and J by 3 bases. This CDR3 contains 12 residues. Germline loops: CDR1 MNHEY, CDR2 SMNVEV (reference sequence). The CDR3 sequence is CATQGAFYEQYF. The CDR3 DNA reads TGTGCCACACAGGGGGCATTCTACGAGCAGTACTTC.

In this sample, this clone turned up a few times. The CDR3, as DNA: TGTGCCAGCTCATCGTTACAGGGGATTCGGAATCAGCCCCAGCATTTT. Its translation: CASSSLQGIRNQPQHF. The chain links TRBV18 to TRBJ1-5, with 7 bases aligning to TRBD1. Germline lookup yields CDR1 KGHSH and CDR2 LQKENI. After removal of 5 bases from V and 4 bases from J, the junction contained 11 bases not matched to a gene. The CDR3 contains 16 residues.

This chain uses TRBV6-7 with TRBJ2-5; 9 nucleotides agree with TRBD2. TRBV6-7 is marked as an open reading frame, function uncertain. The CDR3 contains 19 residues. V lost 2 bases to trimming and J lost 0 bases; unmatched junction nucleotides: 13. CDR3 DNA sequence: TGTGCCAGCAGTTACCCCCCTCGGCGGGAGGGTTTGTACCAAGAGACCCAGTACTTC. This sequence encodes CASSYPPRREGLYQETQYF.

This chain joins TRBV5-1 and TRBJ2-1; maybe TRBD1 (5 bases). This CDR3 spans 17 amino acids. Germline loops: CDR1 SGHRS, CDR2 YFSETQ. V gave up 4 bases and J gave up 0 bases, with 17 bases separating them. The CDR3 loop reads CASSRRQLSDSYNEQFF. The DNA for the CDR3 is TGCGCCAGCAGCAGGCGACAGTTATCTGACTCCTACAATGAGCAGTTCTTC. The whole variable domain, filled in from reference TRBV5-1 and TRBJ2-1, reads KAGVTQTPRYLIKTRGQQVTLSCSPISGHRSVSWYQQTPGQGLQFLFEYFSETQRNKGNFPGRFSGRQFSNSRSEMNVSTLELGDSALYLCASSRRQLSDSYNEQFFGPGTRLTVL.

CDR3 sequence (DNA): TGTGCCAGCAGCTTAGCGCGGGGGGACACCGGGGAGCTGTTTTTT. This gives the protein CASSLARGDTGELFF. V usage is TRBV11-2 and J usage is TRBJ2-2; 8 bases are a match to TRBD2. This CDR3 is 15 amino acids long. The germline V gene has CDR1 SGHAT and CDR2 FQNNGV. The V segment lost 1 base and the J segment 3 bases; nucleotides outside the gene matches: 1.

The chain carries TRBV5-1 and TRBJ2-7, with D possibly being TRBD2 (6 bases). The V gene's germline CDR1 is SGHRS and CDR2 YFSETQ. This CDR3 region has 17 residues. Between the trimmed V and J ends, which lost 0 bases and 2 bases, there was a span of 18 bases. This CDR3 is CASSLGGGGGETYEQYF. The CDR3 bases are TGCGCCAGCAGCTTGGGTGGTGGCGGCGGGGAGACCTACGAGCAGTACTTC.

CDR3 sequence reads: CASSRQKAYEQYF. Here the CDR3 DNA reads TGTGCCAGCAGTCGACAGAAGGCCTACGAGCAGTACTTC. This chain uses TRBV6-5 with TRBJ2-7; D may be TRBD1 (5 bases). CDR3 length equals 13 residues. Per germline, CDR1 MNHEY and CDR2 SVGAGI. V dropped 5 bases and J dropped 2 bases, with 10 bases sitting between them.

The rearrangement joins TRBV28 to TRBJ2-7; no definite D call. V was pared by 1 base and J by 4 bases, with 11 bases between. CDR1 is MDHEN, CDR2 SYDVKM, per germline. This CDR3 is 14 amino acids long. The CDR3 spells CASSLFQTGYEQYF. In DNA, the CDR3 is TGTGCCAGCAGTTTATTTCAGACCGGGTACGAGCAGTACTTC.

The CDR3 coding sequence is TGTGCCACCGGGAACTACGAGCAGTACTTC. Amino acids: CATGNYEQYF. This sequence joins TRBV10-3 and TRBJ2-7; tentative D call: TRBD2 (5 bases). Trimming cost V 10 bases and J 3 bases, with 7 bases left between them. There are 10 residues in the CDR3. Germline V gene sequence: CDR1 ENHRY, CDR2 SYGVKD.

CDR3 sequence: CASSLEGIGSYEQYF. The CDR3 DNA reads as TGTGCCAGCAGCTTGGAGGGGATAGGGTCCTACGAGCAGTACTTC. The V call is TRBV7-9, the J call TRBJ2-7; TRBD2 might be the D (6 bases). CDR3 length: 15 residues. The germline V gene encodes CDR1 SEHNR and CDR2 FQNEAQ (reference sequence). V lost 3 bases to trimming and J lost 1 base, with 13 bases between them.

The rearrangement links TRBV5-4 to TRBJ1-1; D possibly corresponds to TRBD1 (6 bases). Between the trimmed V and J ends, which lost 4 bases and 0 bases, there was a span of 13 bases. From germline, CDR1 is SGHNT and CDR2 YYREEE (reference sequence). The CDR3 is made up of 15 amino acids. CDR3 DNA sequence: TGTGCCAGCAGCCCCCTAGGACAGTTGAACACTGAAGCTTTCTTT. Translating it yields CASSPLGQLNTEAFF.

This clone was found a few times. The chain recombines TRBV30 with TRBJ1-1, with a tentative D call TRBD1 (6 bases). The CDR3 consists of 14 residues. Germline V gene data show CDR1 as GTSNPN and CDR2 as SVGIG (reference sequence). Between the trimmed V and J ends, which lost 0 bases and 8 bases, there was a span of 16 bases. CDR3 nucleotide sequence: TGTGCCTGGAGTGTAACGGGCAGGGGAAGGGAAGCTTTCTTT. Translation gives CAWSVTGRGREAFF.

V is TRBV30 and J is TRBJ2-3; 7 bases align to TRBD2. Germline-derived CDR1 and CDR2 are GTSNPN and SVGIG (reference sequence). This CDR3 contains 16 residues. V was pared by 0 bases and J by 1 base, with 7 bases of the junction left unmatched. This CDR3 is CAWSVVAGRGTDTQYF. The CDR3 DNA reads as TGTGCCTGGAGTGTAGTAGCGGGTCGGGGCACAGATACGCAGTATTTT.

The chain links TRBV5-1 to TRBJ2-2, with D hard to call. The V and J ends lost 7 bases and 6 bases respectively, with 19 bases between them. The CDR3 covers 15 residues. Germline V gene lookup returns CDR1 SGHRS and CDR2 YFSETQ. This CDR3 reads CASLTSGGSPGELFF. The CDR3 DNA sequence: TGCGCCAGCTTGACGAGTGGTGGATCACCCGGGGAGCTGTTTTTT. Combining the CDR3 with reference TRBV5-1 and TRBJ2-2 gives the whole variable domain KAGVTQTPRYLIKTRGQQVTLSCSPISGHRSVSWYQQTPGQGLQFLFEYFSETQRNKGNFPGRFSGRQFSNSRSEMNVSTLELGDSALYLCASLTSGGSPGELFFGEGSRLTVL.

With respect to this clone: Other DNA sequences of this sample code for an identical CDR3. This sequence joins TRBV2 and TRBJ1-1; the D is unclear. Germline CDR1 is SNHLY and CDR2 is FYNNEI. The CDR3 consists of 13 residues. Trimming shortened V by 4 bases and J by 0 bases, and 6 bases separated the two germline ends. The CDR3 here is CASSVDLNTEAFF. CDR3 coding DNA: TGTGCCAGCAGTGTGGACTTGAACACTGAAGCTTTCTTT.

Here the CDR3 reads CASRSQGRGNTIYF. Here the CDR3 DNA reads TGTGCCAGCAGGTCACAGGGGCGCGGAAACACCATATATTTT. V gene TRBV5-6 combines with J gene TRBJ1-3, with TRBD1 matching 7 bases. Unmatched junction bases numbered 6, after V lost 5 bases and J lost 4 bases. This CDR3 comprises 14 residues. Germline V gives CDR1 SGHDT, CDR2 YYEEEE. Complete variable domain (other parts from reference TRBV5-6 and TRBJ1-3): DAGVTQSPTHLIKTRGQQVTLRCSPKSGHDTVSWYQQALGQGPQFIFQYYEEEERQRGNFPDRFSGHQFPNYSSELNVNALLLGDSALYLCASRSQGRGNTIYFGEGSWLTVV.

Worth noting for this clone: A much larger clone sits a single nucleotide away, making a read error possible. V gene TRBV7-6 combines with J gene TRBJ2-2; no definite D call. Trimming took 2 bases from V and 0 from J, leaving 4 bases between them. Germline assignment: CDR1 SGHVS and CDR2 FNYEAQ. This CDR3 has 14 residues. The CDR3 nucleotides read TGTGCCAGCAGCTTACAGGCGAACACCGGGGAGCTGTTTTTT. It codes for CASSLQANTGELFF.